Included here is one T cell receptor beta chain sequence, with context. This sample is drawn from a study of cytomegalovirus exposure and HLA in healthy donors. 60 Vbeta and 13 Jbeta primers were used in PCR. Profiling relied on immunoSEQ multiplex PCR, and the TCRdb table lists in-frame clones only, not all of them. This table holds over 100,000 clones, 73% found once. Source material: PBMCs. The TCR originated in a man in his forties in good health and CMV-seronegative.

In DNA, the CDR3 is TGTGCCTGGAGGGGCATAAACACTGAAGCTTTCTTT. It yields the protein CAWRGINTEAFF. The V gene is TRBV30, the J gene TRBJ1-1; D gene ambiguous. CDR1 and CDR2 from the germline V gene are GTSNPN and SVGIG (reference sequence). Trimming removed 3 bases at V and 2 bases at J, with 7 bases between. There are 12 residues in the CDR3.